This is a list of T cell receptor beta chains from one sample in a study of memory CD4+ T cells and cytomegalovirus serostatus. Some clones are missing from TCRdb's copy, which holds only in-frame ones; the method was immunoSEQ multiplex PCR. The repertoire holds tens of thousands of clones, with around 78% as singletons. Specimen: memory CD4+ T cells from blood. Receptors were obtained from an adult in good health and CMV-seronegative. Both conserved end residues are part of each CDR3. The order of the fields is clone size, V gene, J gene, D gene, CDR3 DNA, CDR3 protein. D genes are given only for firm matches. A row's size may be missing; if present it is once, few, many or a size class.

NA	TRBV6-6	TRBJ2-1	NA	TGTGCCAGCTCCTCACCGGCGGGGGAGCAGTTCTTC	CASSSPAGEQFF
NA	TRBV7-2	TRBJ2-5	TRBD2	TGTGCCAGCAGCTTAGCGAGGACTAGCGGCCAAGAGACCCAGTACTTC	CASSLARTSGQETQYF
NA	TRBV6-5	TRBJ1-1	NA	TGTGCCAGCAGTTACGTCGGCGGCGAAGCTTTCTTT	CASSYVGGEAFF
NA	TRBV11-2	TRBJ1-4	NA	TGTGCCAGCAGTAGAGGGCGGGAAAAACTGTTTTTT	CASSRGREKLFF
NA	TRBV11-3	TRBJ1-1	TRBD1	TGTGCCAGCAGCCCCCGGGACAGGGGGGACACTGAAGCTTTCTTT	CASSPRDRGDTEAFF
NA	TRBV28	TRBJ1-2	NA	TGTGCCAGCAGTTCCCAAGGACTGGCCGGAGCTAACTATGGCTACACCTTC	CASSSQGLAGANYGYTF
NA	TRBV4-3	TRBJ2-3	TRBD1	TGCGCCAGCAGCCAAGGGCCGGGACAGGGGGCGCAGAGTAAGCAGTATTTT	CASSQGPGQGAQSKQYF
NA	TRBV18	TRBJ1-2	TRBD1	TGTGCCAGCTCACCACAGAAACAGGGGAATAACTATGGCTACACCTTC	CASSPQKQGNNYGYTF
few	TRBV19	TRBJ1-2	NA	TGTGCCAGTACTGGACAGACGAACAAGTACTATGGCTACACCTTC	CASTGQTNKYYGYTF
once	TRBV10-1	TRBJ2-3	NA	TGCGCCAGCAGCCGACGGGGCACAGATACGCAGTATTTT	CASSRRGTDTQYF